The 19 T cell receptor beta chains below were found in one sample sequenced in a study of tumor-infiltrating lymphocytes in localized non-small cell lung cancer. Here immunoSEQ multiplex PCR was the method, and the copy in TCRdb shows in-frame clones only, minus some. Among around 15,000 clones listed, around 80% were seen once. Sample: uninvolved lung tissue not adjacent to the tumor. The receptor source for this set is a human donor with non-small cell lung cancer.

V and J are TRBV5-1 and TRBJ2-2, with D perhaps matching TRBD1 or TRBD2 (6 bases each). V lost 1 base and J 7 bases, leaving 14 bases between the germline ends. This CDR3 comprises 15 residues. Germline V lookup: CDR1 SGHRS, CDR2 YFSETQ. The CDR3 protein is CASSLSSGADGELFF. CDR3 in DNA: TGCGCCAGCAGCTTGAGCTCGGGGGCCGACGGGGAGCTGTTTTTT.

The rearrangement links TRBV5-4 to TRBJ2-2; TRBD1 matches 8 bases. Germline values: CDR1 SGHNT, CDR2 YYREEE (reference sequence). V shed 1 base, J shed 5 bases, and the junction held 4 bases outside the gene matches. The CDR3 spans 15 residues. The CDR3 loop reads CASSLTGGRTGELFF. In nucleotides, the CDR3 is TGTGCCAGCAGCTTGACAGGGGGACGGACCGGGGAGCTGTTTTTT. Together with reference TRBV5-4 and TRBJ2-2, the CDR3 gives the full variable domain: ETGVTQSPTHLIKTRGQQVTLRCSSQSGHNTVSWYQQALGQGPQFIFQYYREEENGRGNFPPRFSGLQFPNYSSELNVNALELDDSALYLCASSLTGGRTGELFFGEGSRLTVL.

This rearrangement joins TRBV5-6 to TRBJ2-5; 14 bases are shared with TRBD2. Germline V CDR1 and CDR2: SGHDT, YYEEEE. V was clipped by 3 bases and J by 5 bases; unmatched bases: 9. The CDR3 contains 17 residues. DNA of the CDR3: TGTGCCAGCAGCTGGGGACTAGCGGGAGCCCTCGGGGAGACCCAGTACTTC. It codes for CASSWGLAGALGETQYF.

The J gene is TRBJ2-2, the V gene TRBV7-2; unclear D gene. Between the trimmed V and J ends, which lost 1 base and 8 bases, there was a span of 11 bases. Germline lookup yields CDR1 SGHTA and CDR2 FQGNSA. The CDR3 covers 14 residues. CDR3 coding DNA: TGTGCCAGCAGCTTAGGATTTGGTAGTGGGGAGCTGTTTTTT. Translation gives CASSLGFGSGELFF.

The chain has TRBV5-4 and TRBJ2-3, with 8 bases that match TRBD2. Germline CDR1 reads SGHNT; CDR2 reads YYREEE (reference sequence). Losses at the gene ends were 6 bases for V and 4 bases for J; bases not matched to a gene: 10. This CDR3 contains 15 residues. CDR3 nucleotides: TGTGCCAGCAACCCGGGGGGGGAAGGTCCAGATACGCAGTATTTT. It yields the protein CASNPGGEGPDTQYF.

J is TRBJ2-6 and V is TRBV7-9; D is undetermined. The V end lost 2 bases, the J end lost 0 bases, and 8 bases lay between the germline ends. The germline gives CDR1 SEHNR, CDR2 FQNEAQ (reference sequence). The CDR3 is 16 amino acids. The CDR3 spells CASSLWVGSGANVLTF. For the CDR3, the DNA is TGTGCCAGCAGCTTATGGGTGGGCTCTGGGGCCAACGTCCTGACTTTC.

V gene TRBV5-6 combines with J gene TRBJ2-1, with no clear D. Germline V CDR1 and CDR2: SGHDT, YYEEEE. The CDR3 spans 18 residues. V was cut by 0 bases and J by 1 base, with 17 bases left in between. In DNA, the CDR3 is TGTGCCAGCAGCTTGGTTCTGCGCCAGTTGATTTCCTACAATGAGCAGTTCTTC. Translation gives CASSLVLRQLISYNEQFF.

V and J are TRBV6-1 and TRBJ1-5, with 8 bases aligning to TRBD1. The germline gives CDR1 MNHNS, CDR2 SASEGT. The ends lost 3 bases at V and 7 bases at J; junction bases unmatched: 5. CDR3 size: 14 residues. The CDR3 coding sequence is TGTGCCAGCAGTGAGACAGGGGTTTGGCAGCCCCAGCATTTT. Translating it yields CASSETGVWQPQHF.

This chain links TRBV30 with TRBJ2-5, with D possibly called TRBD1 or TRBD2 (5 bases each). V was trimmed by 0 bases and J by 1 base, leaving 27 bases between them. Germline V CDR1 and CDR2: GTSNPN, SVGIG (reference sequence). The CDR3 length is 20 residues. For the CDR3, the DNA is TGTGCCTGGAGTGTACATAGGGGATCTCAGGTAGCGACTTCCCAAGAGACCCAGTACTTC. Translating gives CAWSVHRGSQVATSQETQYF.

This clone appeared once. The chain recombines TRBV5-1 with TRBJ2-3; D is uncertain. The ends were cut back, 1 base at V and 0 bases at J, with 12 bases in the middle. The CDR3 spans 16 residues. Looked up from germline, CDR1 is SGHRS and CDR2 is YFSETQ. CDR3 residues: CASSLRAGTSTDTQYF. CDR3 nucleotides: TGCGCCAGCAGCTTGAGGGCCGGAACTAGCACAGATACGCAGTATTTT. The full variable domain, with the rest looked up from reference TRBV5-1 and TRBJ2-3, is KAGVTQTPRYLIKTRGQQVTLSCSPISGHRSVSWYQQTPGQGLQFLFEYFSETQRNKGNFPGRFSGRQFSNSRSEMNVSTLELGDSALYLCASSLRAGTSTDTQYFGPGTRLTVL.

This chain joins TRBV5-1 and TRBJ2-2; 15 bases agree with TRBD2. CDR1 is SGHRS, CDR2 YFSETQ, per germline. This CDR3 is built from 18 residues. The junction had 8 bases not matched to a gene; V was cut back by 3 bases and J by 5 bases. The CDR3 loop reads CASSSYQGLAGGTGELFF. CDR3 in DNA: TGCGCCAGCAGCTCCTACCAGGGACTAGCGGGAGGAACCGGGGAGCTGTTTTTT.

The CDR3 sequence: CASSSPQGGVTEAFF. As DNA, the CDR3 is TGTGCCAGCAGTTCCCCACAGGGGGGAGTCACTGAAGCTTTCTTT. The chain is built from TRBV28 and TRBJ1-1; 8 bases fit TRBD1. V lost 4 bases and J lost 4; bases outside the gene matches: 8. The germline CDR1 and CDR2 sequences are MDHEN and SYDVKM. The length of the CDR3 is 15 residues. Combining the CDR3 with reference TRBV28 and TRBJ1-1 gives the whole variable domain DVKVTQSSRYLVKRTGEKVFLECVQDMDHENMFWYRQDPGLGLRLIYFSYDVKMKEKGDIPEGYSVSREKKERFSLILESASTNQTSMYLCASSSPQGGVTEAFFGQGTRLTVV.

V usage is TRBV5-4 and J usage is TRBJ1-2; D gene ambiguous. The length of the CDR3 is 12 residues. The V and J ends lost 4 bases and 6 bases respectively, with 10 bases between them. From germline, CDR1 is SGHNT and CDR2 YYREEE (reference sequence). The CDR3 loop reads CASSLESDGYTF. For the CDR3, the DNA is TGTGCCAGCAGCCTGGAGTCGGATGGCTACACCTTC.

This clone occurred a few times. The V and J genes are TRBV28 and TRBJ2-5; TRBD2 matches at 7 bases. Germline CDR1 and CDR2: MDHEN and SYDVKM. Losses at the gene ends were 2 bases for V and 3 bases for J; bases not matched to a gene: 9. CDR3 size: 16 residues. CDR3 sequence (DNA): TGTGCCAGCAGTTTAAGGTCAGGACTAGTAAAAGAGACCCAGTACTTC. It yields the protein CASSLRSGLVKETQYF.

CDR3 bases: TGTGCCAGCAGCCAAGAGGGACGGGGAGTCGAGCAGTACTTC. Encoded protein: CASSQEGRGVEQYF. This chain connects TRBV4-2 to TRBJ2-7; D possibly matches TRBD1 or TRBD2 (5 bases each). This CDR3 is built from 14 residues. The germline V and J ends were trimmed by 0 bases and 6 bases, with 12 bases remaining between them. Germline-derived CDR1 and CDR2 are LGHNA and YNFKEQ.

The chain has TRBV5-1 and TRBJ2-3; D is uncertain. This CDR3 spans 15 amino acids. The V gene's germline CDR1 is SGHRS and CDR2 YFSETQ. Trimming pared 0 bases from V and 4 bases from J, leaving 12 bases between. CDR3 coding DNA: TGCGCCAGCAGCTTGGTGGGGATCTTTTCAGATACGCAGTATTTT. This gives the protein CASSLVGIFSDTQYF.

V is TRBV19 and J is TRBJ2-1; no reliable D call. There are 14 residues in the CDR3. The V and J ends lost 7 bases and 0 bases respectively, with 10 bases between them. Germline V gene lookup returns CDR1 LNHDA and CDR2 SQIVND (reference sequence). In DNA, the CDR3 is TGTGCCAGTACCTCCTGGAGCTCCTACAATGAGCAGTTCTTC. It is translated as CASTSWSSYNEQFF.

V gene TRBV27 combines with J gene TRBJ1-2; D is unresolved. The V end was cut by 1 base, the J end by 0 bases, with 9 bases between. Per germline, CDR1 MNHEY and CDR2 SMNVEV (reference sequence). There are 15 residues in the CDR3. CDR3 DNA sequence: TGTGCCAGCAGTTTATTCCATGGGGCTAACTATGGCTACACCTTC. This translates into CASSLFHGANYGYTF.

V usage is TRBV7-2 and J usage is TRBJ2-7; 8 bases align to TRBD2. The V and J ends lost 4 bases and 4 bases, in that order; junction bases with no gene match: 9. Germline V gene sequence: CDR1 SGHTA, CDR2 FQGNSA. The CDR3 totals 15 residues. CDR3 in DNA: TGTGCCAGCAGCTCCCAAGCGGGGGCCCCTTACGAGCAGTACTTC. Translated: CASSSQAGAPYEQYF.